These 16 T cell receptor beta chains were all obtained from the same sample, sequenced in a study of T cell responses to AZD1222 COVID-19 vaccine (dated by TCRdb to the early 2020s). The sample's time point label is to be understood as: baseline before first vaccination. Receptor amplification or capture employed the immunoSEQ multiplex PCR assay. Held by TCRdb, this immuneACCESS table contains in-frame sequences only and omits some clones. Under half of the omission traces to an unresolved V gene where checked; the cause of the rest is unknown. Within this sample are around 83,000 clones, with over 75% of them counted one time only. Clones ranked in the top ten supply 15% to 20% of the sample. This sample comprised peripheral blood, obtained on day 0 of AZD1222 vaccination. These receptor sequences come from an adult in good health.

The chain links TRBV28 to TRBJ1-2; TRBD1 matches 7 bases. The CDR3 contains 12 residues. V was pared by 3 bases and J by 10 bases, with 5 bases of the junction left unmatched. From germline, CDR1 is MDHEN and CDR2 SYDVKM. CDR3 in amino acids: CASSFGQASYTF. Written as DNA, the CDR3 is TGTGCCAGCAGTTTCGGACAGGCCTCCTACACCTTC.

CDR3 in amino acids: CATSGPRGTEAFF. Here the CDR3 DNA reads TGTGCCACCAGCGGGCCCCGGGGGACTGAAGCTTTCTTT. The rearrangement uses TRBV15 and TRBJ1-1, with D perhaps TRBD1 (5 bases). The CDR3 sequence is 13 residues long. Trimming shortened V by 5 bases and J by 5 bases, and 12 bases separated the two germline ends. Germline V lookup: CDR1 LNHNV, CDR2 YYDKDF (reference sequence).

This chain links TRBV25-1 with TRBJ1-2, with D possibly being TRBD1 (6 bases). This CDR3 has 14 residues. Looked up from germline, CDR1 is MGHDK and CDR2 is SYGVNS. Trimming cost V 4 bases and J 8 bases, with 17 bases left between them. For the CDR3, the DNA is TGTGCCAGCAGTGTTGGAGGGGGGGCGAAGGGCTACACCTTC. Translated, it gives CASSVGGGAKGYTF.

CDR3 protein: CASSVTGTGATGELFF. In nucleotides, the CDR3 is TGTGCCAGCAGCGTTACCGGGACAGGTGCCACCGGGGAGCTGTTTTTT. V and J are TRBV9 and TRBJ2-2, with 8 positions matching TRBD1. The CDR3 totals 16 residues. V was pared by 2 bases and J by 4 bases, with 7 bases of the junction left unmatched. Germline V gene data show CDR1 as SGDLS and CDR2 as YYNGEE.

DNA for the CDR3: TGTGCCAGCAGCCTCGCAGGTCCTGAAGCTTTCTTT. Protein sequence: CASSLAGPEAFF. V is TRBV7-2 and J is TRBJ1-1, with D uncertain. The CDR3 is 12 amino acids. Germline CDR1 reads SGHTA; CDR2 reads FQGNSA. The V end was cut by 5 bases, the J end by 6 bases, with 10 bases between.

The V gene is TRBV4-2, the J gene TRBJ2-7; 7 bases match TRBD1. With 1 base clipped from V and 4 bases from J, the junction kept 7 bases outside the gene matches. Germline CDR1 reads LGHNA; CDR2 reads YNFKEQ. CDR3 length: 15 amino acids. This CDR3 reads CASSQAVGGKYEQYF. The CDR3 coding sequence is TGTGCCAGCAGCCAAGCGGTAGGGGGCAAGTACGAGCAGTACTTC.

The gene calls are TRBV29-1 and TRBJ1-3, with D possibly TRBD1 on 5 matching bases. Germline V CDR1 and CDR2: SQVTM, ANQGSEA. The CDR3 sequence is 12 residues long. V lost 6 bases and J 3 bases, leaving 9 bases between the germline ends. In DNA, the CDR3 is TGCAGCGTGGCAGGGTTTGGAAACACCATATATTTT. Translating gives CSVAGFGNTIYF.

The chain is built from TRBV5-5 and TRBJ1-2; D not resolved. This CDR3 is 15 amino acids long. V dropped 2 bases and J dropped 0 bases, with 11 bases sitting between them. Germline values: CDR1 SGHKS, CDR2 YYEKEE (reference sequence). For the CDR3, the DNA is TGTGCCAGCAGCTTAGAACACCAAGCTAACTATGGCTACACCTTC. This sequence encodes CASSLEHQANYGYTF.

The chain is built from TRBV4-3 and TRBJ1-5; D not resolved. Germline V gene sequence: CDR1 LGHNA, CDR2 YSLEER. CDR3 size: 13 residues. V lost 0 bases, J lost 7 bases, and 7 bases lay in between. CDR3 region: CASSQDGFQPQHF. CDR3 in DNA: TGCGCCAGCAGCCAAGATGGGTTCCAGCCCCAGCATTTT.

This clone was counted once. J is TRBJ1-1 and V is TRBV12-3 or TRBV12-4, with 10 positions matching TRBD1. V gave up 7 bases and J gave up 5 bases; unmatched junction bases: 4. This CDR3 is built from 13 residues. The CDR3 DNA is TGTGCCAGCAACGGACAGGGGGGAACTGAAGCTTTCTTT. Protein product: CASNGQGGTEAFF.

This clone has more than one count but fewer than ten. V usage is TRBV7-9 and J usage is TRBJ2-4; 8 nucleotides match TRBD2. V gave up 2 bases and J gave up 6 bases; unmatched junction bases: 6. The germline gives CDR1 SEHNR, CDR2 FQNEAQ (reference sequence). This CDR3 contains 15 residues. CDR3 residues: CASSLWRGDANIQYF. CDR3 DNA: TGTGCCAGCAGCTTATGGCGGGGGGACGCAAACATTCAGTACTTC.

V usage is TRBV7-8 and J usage is TRBJ2-7; 7 bases match TRBD1. Germline lookup yields CDR1 SGHVS and CDR2 FQNEAQ. The CDR3 is 14 amino acids. Unmatched junction bases numbered 9, after V lost 5 bases and J lost 5 bases. The chain's CDR3 is CASSLYRGSDEQYF. CDR3 sequence (DNA): TGTGCCAGCAGCCTTTACAGGGGCTCGGACGAGCAGTACTTC.

The V call is TRBV6-5, the J call TRBJ1-3; TRBD1 matches at 8 bases. The trim removed 2 bases at V and 4 bases at J, leaving 1 base unmatched. The germline V gene has CDR1 MNHEY and CDR2 SVGAGI. The CDR3 is 14 amino acids. The CDR3: CASSYGTGGNTIYF. The CDR3 nucleotides read TGTGCCAGCAGTTACGGGACAGGAGGAAACACCATATATTTT.

The rearrangement uses TRBV6-5 and TRBJ1-5; 10 positions agree with TRBD1. The germline CDR1 and CDR2 sequences are MNHEY and SVGAGI. This CDR3 spans 12 amino acids. V shed 6 bases, J shed 13 bases, and the junction held 6 bases outside the gene matches. The chain's CDR3 is CASRTSGQGQHF. In nucleotides, the CDR3 is TGTGCCAGCAGAACTTCGGGACAGGGGCAGCATTTT.

This clone was seen only once. J is TRBJ2-1 and V is TRBV19; TRBD2 agrees at 11 bases. Trimming took 0 bases from V and 9 from J; bases not matched to a gene: 16. CDR1 and CDR2 (germline): LNHDA, SQIVND (reference sequence). The CDR3 totals 19 residues. DNA of the CDR3: TGTGCCAGTAGTATAGATGCCCCCCTGGGGCTAGCGGGAGGCACTGAGCAGTTCTTC. Translation gives CASSIDAPLGLAGGTEQFF. Complete variable domain (other parts from reference TRBV19 and TRBJ2-1): DGGITQSPKYLFRKEGQNVTLSCEQNLNHDAMYWYRQDPGQGLRLIYYSQIVNDFQKGDIAEGYSVSREKKESFPLTVTSAQKNPTAFYLCASSIDAPLGLAGGTEQFFGPGTRLTVL.

V is TRBV6-6 and J is TRBJ2-7; D remains unclear. The CDR3 extends over 11 amino acids. Trimming shortened V by 6 bases and J by 6 bases, and 9 bases separated the two germline ends. CDR1 MNHNY and CDR2 SVGAGI come from the germline V gene (reference sequence). The CDR3 DNA sequence: TGTGCCAGCAGCCACTACAGCGAGCAGTACTTC. It specifies CASSHYSEQYF.